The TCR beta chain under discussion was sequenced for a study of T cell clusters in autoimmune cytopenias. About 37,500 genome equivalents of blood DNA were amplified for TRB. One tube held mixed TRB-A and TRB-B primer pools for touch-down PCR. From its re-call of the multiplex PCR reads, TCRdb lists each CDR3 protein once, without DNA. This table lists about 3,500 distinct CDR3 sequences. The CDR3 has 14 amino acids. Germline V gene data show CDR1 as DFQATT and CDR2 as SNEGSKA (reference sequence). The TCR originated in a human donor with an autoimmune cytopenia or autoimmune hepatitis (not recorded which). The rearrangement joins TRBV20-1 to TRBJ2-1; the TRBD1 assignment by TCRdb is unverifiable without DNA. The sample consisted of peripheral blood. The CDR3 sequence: CSASPTGAYNEQFF.